A selection of T cell receptor beta chains follows, all from one sample in a study of blood T cell repertoires in COVID-19. Measured with immunoSEQ multiplex PCR; TCRdb has only the in-frame clones, and not every one. The top ten hold about 3% of the sample, which has under 450,000 clones, roughly 84% seen once. The sequenced material came from PBMCs or T cells enriched from blood (not recorded which). These receptors all stem from a woman aged 25 to 39 who had recovered from COVID-19. CDR3s include the opening cysteine and the closing phenylalanine or tryptophan. D genes are given only for firm matches.

D gene: NA
V gene: TRBV28
CDR3 protein: CASSLVAGPTYEQYF

D gene: NA
V gene: TRBV25-1
CDR3 protein: CASSPRKGASPNEKLFF

D gene: NA
V gene: TRBV18
CDR3 protein: CASSPQGEDGYTF

D gene: NA
V gene: TRBV28
CDR3 protein: CASSTLHGENYEQYF

D gene: NA
V gene: TRBV24-1
CDR3 protein: CATSDPGLDGYTF

D gene: TRBD1
V gene: TRBV11-1
CDR3 protein: CASSLGWTGNYEQYF

D gene: NA
V gene: TRBV2
CDR3 protein: CASSQGNGYTF

D gene: NA
V gene: TRBV29-1
CDR3 protein: CSVKGQDNSPLHF

D gene: NA
V gene: TRBV28
CDR3 protein: CASSSRTPSGIQYF

D gene: NA
V gene: TRBV2
CDR3 protein: CASRNRAYEQYF

D gene: TRBD2
V gene: TRBV6-1
CDR3 protein: CASSDRLAGGYDTQYF

D gene: TRBD2
V gene: TRBV6-5
CDR3 protein: CASRSVAGGKNIQYF

D gene: NA
V gene: TRBV3-1/TRBV3-2
CDR3 protein: CASSQAVGNQPQHF

D gene: TRBD2
V gene: TRBV5-6
CDR3 protein: CASSLELAGVTGELFF

D gene: NA
V gene: TRBV5-1
CDR3 protein: CASSFGGLYEQYF

D gene: TRBD1
V gene: TRBV2
CDR3 protein: CATRRDRGIRQPQHF

D gene: NA
V gene: TRBV14
CDR3 protein: CASSLAGRDSPLHF

D gene: NA
V gene: TRBV12-3/TRBV12-4
CDR3 protein: CASSLELLVGYTF

D gene: TRBD1
V gene: TRBV2
CDR3 protein: CASTRDSLNTEAFF

D gene: NA
V gene: TRBV19
CDR3 protein: CASSIETANLLYGYTF

D gene: TRBD1
V gene: TRBV5-4
CDR3 protein: CASSLGGTGGNEQFF

D gene: TRBD2
V gene: TRBV4-2
CDR3 protein: CASSQGGSGRDSYNEQFF

D gene: TRBD1
V gene: TRBV6-5
CDR3 protein: CASSRTGYEQYF

D gene: NA
V gene: TRBV28
CDR3 protein: CASTTPSSNYGYTF

D gene: NA
V gene: TRBV5-1
CDR3 protein: CASSSFTEAFF

D gene: NA
V gene: TRBV5-1
CDR3 protein: CASSLSGVDWETQYF

D gene: TRBD1
V gene: TRBV28
CDR3 protein: CASSLDTGVYQPQHF

D gene: TRBD2
V gene: TRBV30
CDR3 protein: CAWSEEASGSSEAETQYF

D gene: NA
V gene: TRBV2
CDR3 protein: CASSEMEGKAEAFF

D gene: TRBD1
V gene: TRBV10-3
CDR3 protein: CAITKGATNYGYTF

D gene: NA
V gene: TRBV18
CDR3 protein: CASSIEGRTDTQYF

D gene: TRBD1
V gene: TRBV6-5
CDR3 protein: CASSYWRGGSEAFF

D gene: NA
V gene: TRBV29-1
CDR3 protein: CSADGSREGFTGELFF

D gene: TRBD2
V gene: TRBV5-1
CDR3 protein: CASSLAGTSRVKETQYF

D gene: NA
V gene: TRBV2
CDR3 protein: CASSVQAIAKNIQYF

D gene: TRBD1
V gene: TRBV6-5
CDR3 protein: CASSVGQGIYGEQYF

D gene: NA
V gene: TRBV15
CDR3 protein: CATSRDNAAGLHTDTQYF

D gene: NA
V gene: TRBV20-1
CDR3 protein: CSASRGDRFYYEQYF

D gene: TRBD1
V gene: TRBV19
CDR3 protein: CASSIVNAGGYQPQHF

D gene: NA
V gene: TRBV4-2
CDR3 protein: CASSQDFQGTDTQYF

D gene: NA
V gene: TRBV24-1
CDR3 protein: CATSGGPLDSGELFF

D gene: TRBD1
V gene: TRBV4-1
CDR3 protein: CASSRTGGHGANVLTF

D gene: TRBD2
V gene: TRBV7-9
CDR3 protein: CASSARLAGIDTGELFF

D gene: NA
V gene: TRBV6-5
CDR3 protein: CASSLSGYTF

D gene: TRBD1
V gene: TRBV5-1
CDR3 protein: CASSLGGTGSYNEQFF

D gene: TRBD1
V gene: TRBV19
CDR3 protein: CASTDRVPNQPQHF

D gene: TRBD1
V gene: TRBV2
CDR3 protein: CASRRSGQPNSPLHF

D gene: NA
V gene: TRBV5-1
CDR3 protein: CASSRGSGYTF

D gene: TRBD1
V gene: TRBV19
CDR3 protein: CASSRDRGQEKLFF

D gene: NA
V gene: TRBV28
CDR3 protein: CASTLQGNYGYTF

D gene: NA
V gene: TRBV11-2
CDR3 protein: CASSPQQGQPQHF

D gene: TRBD2
V gene: TRBV5-1
CDR3 protein: CASSLQLAGPEETQYF

D gene: TRBD1
V gene: TRBV10-3
CDR3 protein: CATRDRARNQPQHF

D gene: NA
V gene: TRBV5-6
CDR3 protein: CASSRTAGIYEQYF

D gene: TRBD1
V gene: TRBV6-5
CDR3 protein: CASRDWDRNYGYTF